The 4 T cell receptor beta chains presented below share a single source sample, sequenced in a study of shared clonotypes between healthy human individuals. Assay used: immunoSEQ multiplex PCR; TCRdb lists only in-frame clones, some missing. The repertoire holds 2.3 million or so clones, with over 90% as singletons. The specimen was naive CD4+ T cells from PBMCs. The subset denotes: CD45RA+ positively selected. These receptors were taken from a man younger than 35 in good health. Some clones in this sample may be carry-over from other donors' samples.

V usage is TRBV7-8 and J usage is TRBJ2-7; D not certain. V dropped 5 bases and J dropped 2 bases, with 16 bases sitting between them. The CDR3 runs to 15 residues. Germline V lookup: CDR1 SGHVS, CDR2 FQNEAQ. The CDR3 DNA is TGTGCCAGCAGCATAGGCCCTAACAACGCCTACGAGCAGTACTTC. It specifies CASSIGPNNAYEQYF.

Notes on this clone: The sample carries other DNA sequences with the same CDR3. The genes are TRBV19 and TRBJ1-4, with D perhaps TRBD1 (5 bases). CDR3 length: 14 amino acids. V lost 6 bases, J lost 4 bases, and 12 bases lay in between. Germline CDR1 and CDR2: LNHDA and SQIVND (reference sequence). CDR3 DNA: TGTGCCAGTAGACGGCAGGGCAGTAATGAAAAACTGTTTTTT. It specifies CASRRQGSNEKLFF.

V and J are TRBV4-3 and TRBJ2-1, with 12 bases lining up with TRBD2. Germline assignment: CDR1 LGHNA and CDR2 YSLEER. This CDR3 spans 19 amino acids. Losses at the gene ends were 0 bases for V and 8 bases for J; bases not matched to a gene: 14. The CDR3 nucleotides are TGCGCCAGCAGCCAAGATTGGGGGAAACTAGCGGGAGGCCTTGATGAGCAGTTCTTC. Its translation: CASSQDWGKLAGGLDEQFF.

This chain uses TRBV29-1 with TRBJ1-1, with 8 nucleotides matching TRBD1. Germline lookup yields CDR1 SQVTM and CDR2 ANQGSEA. The CDR3 is 16 residues long. V dropped 4 bases and J dropped 2; count of bases not matched to a gene: 12. DNA for the CDR3: TGCAGCGTTGTCCCGGCGCCGGGACAGGTAAACACTGAAGCTTTCTTT. Residues: CSVVPAPGQVNTEAFF.